Listed below are T cell receptor beta chains from one sample, sequenced in a study of shared clonotypes between healthy human individuals. Clones were read by immunoSEQ multiplex PCR, and TCRdb kept only the in-frame ones, dropping some. This repertoire shows about 1,900,000 clones, less than 95% found once; its top ten account for more than 0.95%. Sample: naive CD8+ T cells sorted from blood. All receptors derive from a man between 18 and 29 years old in good health. CDR3s include the opening cysteine and the closing phenylalanine or tryptophan. A D gene is named only where the DNA matches it firmly.

v_call: TRBV11-3; j_call: TRBJ1-1; d_call: NA; cdr3_aa: CASTPGGAGTEAFF; cdr3_nt: TGTGCCAGCACTCCGGGGGGGGCAGGTACTGAAGCTTTCTTT
v_call: TRBV28; j_call: TRBJ2-7; d_call: NA; cdr3_aa: CASSLGAATYEQYF; cdr3_nt: TGTGCCAGCAGTTTAGGGGCAGCAACCTACGAGCAGTACTTC
v_call: TRBV6-1; j_call: TRBJ1-2; d_call: NA; cdr3_aa: CASSEVAGHYGYTF; cdr3_nt: TGTGCCAGCAGTGAAGTTGCAGGGCATTATGGCTACACCTTC
v_call: TRBV30; j_call: TRBJ1-1; d_call: NA; cdr3_aa: CAWRTWPLNTEAFF; cdr3_nt: TGTGCCTGGAGGACCTGGCCATTGAACACTGAAGCTTTCTTT
v_call: TRBV28; j_call: TRBJ2-2; d_call: TRBD1; cdr3_aa: CASSLRGQTKNTGELFF; cdr3_nt: TGTGCCAGCAGCCTTAGGGGACAGACCAAGAACACCGGGGAGCTGTTTTTT
v_call: TRBV7-7; j_call: TRBJ2-1; d_call: NA; cdr3_aa: CASSLFSGYEQFF; cdr3_nt: TGTGCTAGCAGCTTATTCTCAGGGTATGAGCAGTTCTTC
v_call: TRBV27; j_call: TRBJ2-7; d_call: TRBD1; cdr3_aa: CASSLSYGTVPYEQYF; cdr3_nt: TGTGCCAGCAGTTTATCCTATGGGACAGTTCCCTACGAGCAGTACTTC
v_call: TRBV5-4; j_call: TRBJ2-3; d_call: TRBD2; cdr3_aa: CASSLISGGYTDTQYF; cdr3_nt: TGTGCCAGCAGCTTGATTTCGGGAGGCTACACAGATACGCAGTATTTT
v_call: TRBV27; j_call: TRBJ1-1; d_call: NA; cdr3_aa: CASGGTGNTEAFF; cdr3_nt: TGTGCCAGCGGTGGGACCGGGAACACTGAAGCTTTCTTT
v_call: TRBV14; j_call: TRBJ2-2; d_call: TRBD2; cdr3_aa: CASSPGLAFTGELFF; cdr3_nt: TGTGCCAGCAGCCCAGGACTAGCGTTCACCGGGGAGCTGTTTTTT
v_call: TRBV28; j_call: TRBJ2-7; d_call: NA; cdr3_aa: CASSPFRGYEQYF; cdr3_nt: TGTGCCAGCAGTCCCTTCAGGGGCTACGAGCAGTACTTC
v_call: TRBV4-1; j_call: TRBJ2-7; d_call: NA; cdr3_aa: CASSQEDVLAESSYEQYF; cdr3_nt: TGCGCCAGCAGCCAAGAGGATGTTTTGGCGGAGAGCTCCTACGAGCAGTACTTC
v_call: TRBV10-2; j_call: TRBJ2-2; d_call: NA; cdr3_aa: CASSWTGELFF; cdr3_nt: TGCGCCAGCAGTTGGACAGGGGAGCTGTTTTTT
v_call: TRBV13; j_call: TRBJ1-2; d_call: NA; cdr3_aa: CASSLGLIGYTF; cdr3_nt: TGTGCCAGCAGCTTGGGACTTATTGGCTACACCTTC
v_call: TRBV21-1; j_call: TRBJ2-7; d_call: NA; cdr3_aa: CASSKVGSPGQGNVEQYF; cdr3_nt: TGTGCCAGCAGCAAAGTCGGCTCCCCGGGACAGGGGAATGTCGAGCAGTACTTC
v_call: TRBV29-1; j_call: TRBJ2-1; d_call: NA; cdr3_aa: CSVDAGQYNEQFF; cdr3_nt: TGCAGCGTCGACGCAGGACAGTACAATGAGCAGTTCTTC
v_call: TRBV29-1; j_call: TRBJ2-1; d_call: NA; cdr3_aa: CSVLQVGNEQFF; cdr3_nt: TGCAGCGTGCTGCAGGTTGGGAATGAGCAGTTCTTC
v_call: TRBV5-6; j_call: TRBJ2-5; d_call: NA; cdr3_aa: CASSRVETQYF; cdr3_nt: TGTGCCAGCAGCCGGGTGGAGACCCAGTACTTC
v_call: TRBV28; j_call: TRBJ2-1; d_call: NA; cdr3_aa: CASSILQGDEQFF; cdr3_nt: TGTGCCAGCAGTATCCTTCAGGGAGATGAGCAGTTCTTC
v_call: TRBV10-3; j_call: TRBJ2-7; d_call: NA; cdr3_aa: CAIFSYEQYF; cdr3_nt: TGTGCCATCTTTTCCTACGAGCAGTACTTC
v_call: TRBV7-9; j_call: TRBJ2-1; d_call: NA; cdr3_aa: CASSPDGTERNNEQFF; cdr3_nt: TGTGCCAGCAGCCCCGACGGGACCGAGCGCAACAATGAGCAGTTCTTC
v_call: TRBV13; j_call: TRBJ1-6; d_call: NA; cdr3_aa: CASSLASSSYNSPLHF; cdr3_nt: TGTGCCAGCAGCTTAGCGTCAAGCTCCTATAATTCACCCCTCCACTTT
v_call: TRBV9; j_call: TRBJ1-1; d_call: NA; cdr3_aa: CASSVFSWDVTRDTEAFF; cdr3_nt: TGTGCCAGCAGCGTATTTTCATGGGATGTTACCCGGGACACTGAAGCTTTCTTT
v_call: TRBV5-4; j_call: TRBJ2-3; d_call: NA; cdr3_aa: CASSHRDTTDTQYF; cdr3_nt: TGTGCCAGCAGCCACCGGGACACCACAGATACGCAGTATTTT